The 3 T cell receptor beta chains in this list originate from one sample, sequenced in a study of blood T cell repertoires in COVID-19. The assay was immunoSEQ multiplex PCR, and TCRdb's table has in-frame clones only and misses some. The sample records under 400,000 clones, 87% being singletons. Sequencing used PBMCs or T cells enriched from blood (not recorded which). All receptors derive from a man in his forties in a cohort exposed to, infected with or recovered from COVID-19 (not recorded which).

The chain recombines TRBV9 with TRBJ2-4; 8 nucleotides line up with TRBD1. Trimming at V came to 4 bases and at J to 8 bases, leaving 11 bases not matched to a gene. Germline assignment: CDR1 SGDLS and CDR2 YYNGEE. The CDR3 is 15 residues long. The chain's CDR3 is CASSPFTGGRDIQYF. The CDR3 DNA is TGTGCCAGCAGCCCTTTTACAGGGGGTCGGGACATTCAGTACTTC.

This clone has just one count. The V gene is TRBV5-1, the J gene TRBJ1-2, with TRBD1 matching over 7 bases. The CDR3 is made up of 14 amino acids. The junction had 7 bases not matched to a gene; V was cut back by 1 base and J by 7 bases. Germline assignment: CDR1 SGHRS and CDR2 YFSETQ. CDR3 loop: CASSLSTGEGGYTF. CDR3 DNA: TGCGCCAGCAGCTTGTCCACAGGGGAAGGTGGCTACACCTTC.

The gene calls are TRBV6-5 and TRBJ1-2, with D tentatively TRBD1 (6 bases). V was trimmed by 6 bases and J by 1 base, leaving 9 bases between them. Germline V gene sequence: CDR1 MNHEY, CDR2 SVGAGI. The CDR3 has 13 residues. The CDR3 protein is CASRDRFNYGYTF. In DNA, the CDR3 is TGTGCCAGCAGAGACAGGTTTAACTATGGCTACACCTTC.